The T cell receptor beta chain under discussion was sequenced for a study of read filtering for tumor transcriptome and immune sequencing. Background on the study: RNA-seq yielded only about 75 to 1273 TCR reads, IR-seq about 4 to 10.27 million.

After removal of 4 bases from V and 2 bases from J, the junction contained 12 bases not matched to a gene. CDR3 length: 16 amino acids. CDR1 is DFQATT, CDR2 SNEGSKA, per germline (reference sequence). Overall study findings and caveats: Correlation between methods rose after single-read clonotypes were removed.

In its sample, this clonotype is large. Its antigen remains unidentified. The library was built from roughly 400 ng RNA with molecular barcoded adaptors for alpha/delta and beta/gamma chains. TCRdb reprocessed the reads with MiXCR, giving one entry per CDR3 protein. The profile shows 8,500 to 9,500 distinct CDR3 sequences, approximately 15% of them singletons. This TCR came from a donor aged 40 or older with multiple myeloma. Sequencing was done on a sample of a population of CD138-negative cells sorted from bone marrow. The V gene is TRBV20-1, the J gene TRBJ1-1; TRBD1 agrees at 8 bases. CDR3 residues: CSAIPTGALFNTEAFF. The CDR3 bases are TGCAGTGCTATCCCGACAGGGGCCCTCTTCAACACTGAAGCTTTCTTT.